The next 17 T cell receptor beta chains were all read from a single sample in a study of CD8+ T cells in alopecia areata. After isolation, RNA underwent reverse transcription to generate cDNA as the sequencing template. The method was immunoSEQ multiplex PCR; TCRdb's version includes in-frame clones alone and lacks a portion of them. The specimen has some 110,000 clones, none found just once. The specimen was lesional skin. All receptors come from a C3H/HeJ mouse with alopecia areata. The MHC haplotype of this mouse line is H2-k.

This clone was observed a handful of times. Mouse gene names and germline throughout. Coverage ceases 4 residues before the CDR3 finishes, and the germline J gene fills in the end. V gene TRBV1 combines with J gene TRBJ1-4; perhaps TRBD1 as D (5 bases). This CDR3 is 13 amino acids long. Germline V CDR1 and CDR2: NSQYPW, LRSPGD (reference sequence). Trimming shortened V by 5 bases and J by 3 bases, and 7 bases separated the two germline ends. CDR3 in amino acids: CTCSTGTNERLFF. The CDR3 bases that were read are TGCACCTGCAGTACAGGAACCAACGAA.

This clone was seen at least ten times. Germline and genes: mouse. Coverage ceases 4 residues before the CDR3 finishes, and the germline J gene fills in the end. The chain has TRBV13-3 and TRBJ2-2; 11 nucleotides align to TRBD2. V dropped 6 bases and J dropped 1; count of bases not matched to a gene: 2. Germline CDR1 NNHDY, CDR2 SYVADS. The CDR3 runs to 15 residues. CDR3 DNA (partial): TGTGCCAGCAAGACTGGGGGGGAAAACACCGGG. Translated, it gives CASKTGGENTG. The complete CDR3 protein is CASKTGGENTGQLYF. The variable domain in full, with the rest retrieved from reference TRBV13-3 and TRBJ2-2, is EAAVTQSPRSKVAVTGGKVTLSCHQTNNHDYMYWYRQDTGHGLRLIHYSYVADSTEKGDIPDGYKASRPSQENFSLILELASLSQTAVYFCASKTGGENTGQLYFGEGSKLTVL.

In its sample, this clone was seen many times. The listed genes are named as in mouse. CDR3 residues: CTCSAEDRDSYEQYF. Partial CDR3 DNA: TGCACCTGCAGTGCAGAGGACAGGGACTCCTAT. The rearrangement joins TRBV1 to TRBJ2-7; TRBD1 agrees at 8 bases. The sequenced fragment ends 4 residues before the CDR3 boundary, so the rest is inferred from the germline J gene. With 0 bases clipped from V and 0 bases from J, the junction kept 1 base outside the gene matches. Germline assignment: CDR1 NSQYPW and CDR2 LRSPGD (reference sequence). The CDR3 has 15 residues.

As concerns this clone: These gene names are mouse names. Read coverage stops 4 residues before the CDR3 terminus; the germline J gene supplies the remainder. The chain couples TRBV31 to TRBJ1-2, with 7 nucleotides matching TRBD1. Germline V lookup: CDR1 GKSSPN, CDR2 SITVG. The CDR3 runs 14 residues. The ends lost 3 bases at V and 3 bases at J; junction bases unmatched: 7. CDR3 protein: CAWRRGGWDSDYTF. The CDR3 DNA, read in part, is TGTGCCTGGAGACGAGGGGGCTGGGACTCC.

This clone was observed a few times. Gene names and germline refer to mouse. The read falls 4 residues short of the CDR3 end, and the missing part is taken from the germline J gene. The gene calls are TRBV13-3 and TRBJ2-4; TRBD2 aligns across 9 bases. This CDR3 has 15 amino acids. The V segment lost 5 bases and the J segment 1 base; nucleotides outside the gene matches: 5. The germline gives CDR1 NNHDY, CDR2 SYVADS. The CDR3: CASSSRLGGQNTLYF. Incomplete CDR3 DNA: TGTGCCAGCAGCTCCCGACTGGGGGGTCAAAAC.

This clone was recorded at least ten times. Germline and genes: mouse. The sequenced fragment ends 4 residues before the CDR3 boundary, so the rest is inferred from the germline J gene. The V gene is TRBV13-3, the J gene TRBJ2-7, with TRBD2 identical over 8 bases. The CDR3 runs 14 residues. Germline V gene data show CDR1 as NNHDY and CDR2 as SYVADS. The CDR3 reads CASSDLGGVYEQYF. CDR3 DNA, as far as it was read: TGTGCCAGCAGTGATCTGGGGGGAGTTTAT.

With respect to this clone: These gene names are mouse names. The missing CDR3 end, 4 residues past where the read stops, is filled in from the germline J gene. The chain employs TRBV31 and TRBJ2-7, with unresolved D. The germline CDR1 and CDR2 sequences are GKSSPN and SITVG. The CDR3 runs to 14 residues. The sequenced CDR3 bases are TGTGCCTGGAGTCTAACCAAAAAACATTAT. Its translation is CAWSLTKKHY. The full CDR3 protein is CAWSLTKKHYEQYF.

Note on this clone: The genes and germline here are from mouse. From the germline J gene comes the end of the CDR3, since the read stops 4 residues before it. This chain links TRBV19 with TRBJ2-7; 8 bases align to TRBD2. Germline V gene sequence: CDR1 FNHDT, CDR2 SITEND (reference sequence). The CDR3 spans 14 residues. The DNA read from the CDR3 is TGTGCCAGCAGTATGGGGACTGGTCAGGAT. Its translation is CASSMGTGQD. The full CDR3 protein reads CASSMGTGQDEQYF.

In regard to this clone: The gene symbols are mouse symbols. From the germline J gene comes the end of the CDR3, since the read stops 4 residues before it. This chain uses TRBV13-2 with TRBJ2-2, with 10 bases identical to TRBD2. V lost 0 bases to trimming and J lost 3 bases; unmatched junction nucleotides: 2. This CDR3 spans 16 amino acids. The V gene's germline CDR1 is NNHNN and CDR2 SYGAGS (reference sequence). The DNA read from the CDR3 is TGTGCCAGCGGTGATGCCGGACTGGGGGACACCGGG. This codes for CASGDAGLGDTG. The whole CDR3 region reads CASGDAGLGDTGQLYF.

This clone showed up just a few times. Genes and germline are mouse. CDR3 bases read: TGTGCTAGCAGTAGACTGGGGTTGGAT. Residues: CASSRLGLD. The full CDR3 protein is CASSRLGLDEQYF. The chain recombines TRBV17 with TRBJ2-7, with D perhaps TRBD2 (6 bases). The read ends 4 residues shy of where the CDR3 ends; the end is completed using the germline J gene. From germline, CDR1 is MNHDT and CDR2 YYDKIL. CDR3 length equals 13 residues.

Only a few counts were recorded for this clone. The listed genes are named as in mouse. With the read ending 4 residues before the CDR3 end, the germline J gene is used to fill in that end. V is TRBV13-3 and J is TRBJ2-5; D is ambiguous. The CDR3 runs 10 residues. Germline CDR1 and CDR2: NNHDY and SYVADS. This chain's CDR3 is CASRGDTQYF. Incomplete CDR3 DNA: TGTGCCAGCAGAGGGGAC.

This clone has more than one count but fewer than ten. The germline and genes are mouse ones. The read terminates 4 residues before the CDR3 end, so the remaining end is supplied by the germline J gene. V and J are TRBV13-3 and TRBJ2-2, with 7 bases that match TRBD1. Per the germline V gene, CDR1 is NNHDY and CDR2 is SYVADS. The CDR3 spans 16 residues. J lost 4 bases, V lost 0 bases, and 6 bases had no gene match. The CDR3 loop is CASSDDRGRGTGQLYF. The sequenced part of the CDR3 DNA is TGTGCCAGCAGTGATGACAGGGGACGAGGCACCGGG. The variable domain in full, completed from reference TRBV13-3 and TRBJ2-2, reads EAAVTQSPRSKVAVTGGKVTLSCHQTNNHDYMYWYRQDTGHGLRLIHYSYVADSTEKGDIPDGYKASRPSQENFSLILELASLSQTAVYFCASSDDRGRGTGQLYFGEGSKLTVL.

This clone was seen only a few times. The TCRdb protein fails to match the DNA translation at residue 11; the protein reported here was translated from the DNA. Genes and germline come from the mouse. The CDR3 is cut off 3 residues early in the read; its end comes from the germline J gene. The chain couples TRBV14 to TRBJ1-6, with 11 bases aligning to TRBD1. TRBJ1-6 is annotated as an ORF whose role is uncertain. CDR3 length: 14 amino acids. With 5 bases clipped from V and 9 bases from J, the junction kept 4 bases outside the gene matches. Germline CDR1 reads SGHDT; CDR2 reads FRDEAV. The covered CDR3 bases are TGTGCCAGCAGCCGGACAGGGGGCGGTTCGCCC. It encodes CASSRTGGGSP. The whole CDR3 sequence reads CASSRTGGGSPLYF.

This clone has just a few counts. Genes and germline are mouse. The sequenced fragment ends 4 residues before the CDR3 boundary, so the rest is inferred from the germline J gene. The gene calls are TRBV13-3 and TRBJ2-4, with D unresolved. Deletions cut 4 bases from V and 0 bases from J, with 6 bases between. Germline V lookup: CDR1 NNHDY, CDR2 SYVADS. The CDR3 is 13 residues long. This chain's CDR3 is CASSPISQNTLYF. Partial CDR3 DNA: TGTGCCAGCAGTCCAATTAGTCAAAAC.

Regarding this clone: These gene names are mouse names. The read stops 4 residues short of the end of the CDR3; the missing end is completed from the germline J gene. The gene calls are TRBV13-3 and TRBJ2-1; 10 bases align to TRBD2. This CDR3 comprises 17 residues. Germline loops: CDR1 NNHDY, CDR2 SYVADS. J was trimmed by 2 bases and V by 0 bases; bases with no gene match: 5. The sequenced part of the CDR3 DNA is TGTGCCAGCAGTGATGCTGGGGGGGCGCGAGACTATGCT. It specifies CASSDAGGARDYA. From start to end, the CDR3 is CASSDAGGARDYAEQFF.

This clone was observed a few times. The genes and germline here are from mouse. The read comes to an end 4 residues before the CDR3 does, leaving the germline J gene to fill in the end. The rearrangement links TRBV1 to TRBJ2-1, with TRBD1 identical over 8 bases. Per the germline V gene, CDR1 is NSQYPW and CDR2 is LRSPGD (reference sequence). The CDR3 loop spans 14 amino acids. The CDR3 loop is CTCSARGRGAEQFF. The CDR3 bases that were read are TGCACCTGCAGTGCCAGGGGGCGAGGGGCT.

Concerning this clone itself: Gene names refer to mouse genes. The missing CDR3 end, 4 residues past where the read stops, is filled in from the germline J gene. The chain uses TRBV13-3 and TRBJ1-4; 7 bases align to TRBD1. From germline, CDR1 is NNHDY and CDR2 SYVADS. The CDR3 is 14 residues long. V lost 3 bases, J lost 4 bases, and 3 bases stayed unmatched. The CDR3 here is CASSGQGYNERLFF. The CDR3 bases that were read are TGTGCCAGCAGTGGACAGGGATACAACGAA.